This T cell receptor beta chain was identified in a study of shared clonotypes between healthy human individuals. Study outcomes and limitations: Naive subsets, compared against memory subsets, generally had larger estimated richness values. Relative to their counterparts shared across all four donors, non-shared clonotypes exhibited diminished generation probabilities.

TCRdb's table, derived via immunoSEQ multiplex PCR, lists solely in-frame clones and lacks some. Among roughly 660,000 clones listed, 90% were seen once. Only Caucasian adults living in Nashville, Tennessee served as donors. CD45RO+ cells and CCR7-negative CD45RA+ TemRA cells were combined as CD8 memory. V lost 5 bases and J lost 5; bases outside the gene matches: 9. The CDR3 extends over 14 amino acids. The germline V gene has CDR1 PRHDT and CDR2 FYEKMQ (reference sequence). As to this clone: Its antigen remains unknown.

The chain carries TRBV13 and TRBJ2-7; 7 nucleotides line up with TRBD2. The sequenced sample was memory CD8+ T cells from PBMCs. Subset indicated: CD45RO+ cells pooled with CCR7-negative TemRA cells. The clonotype originates from a man between 18 and 35 years old in good health. Some clones in this sample may be carry-over from other donors' samples. The CDR3 is CASSPRLAGHEQYF. The CDR3 DNA follows: TGTGCCAGCAGCCCCAGACTAGCAGGCCACGAGCAGTACTTC. Variable domain in full (rest from reference TRBV13 and TRBJ2-7): AAGVIQSPRHLIKEKRETATLKCYPIPRHDTVYWYQQGPGQDPQFLISFYEKMQSDKGSIPDRFSAQQFSDYHSELNMSSLELGDSALYFCASSPRLAGHEQYFGPGTRLTVT.